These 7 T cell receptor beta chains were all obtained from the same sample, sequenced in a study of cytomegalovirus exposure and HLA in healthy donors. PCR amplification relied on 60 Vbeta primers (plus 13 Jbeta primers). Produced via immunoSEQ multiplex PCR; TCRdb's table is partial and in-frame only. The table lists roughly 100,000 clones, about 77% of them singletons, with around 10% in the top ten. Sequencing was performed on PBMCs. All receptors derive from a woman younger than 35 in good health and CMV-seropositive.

This CDR3 reads CASSQGPGGGPPEQFF. The DNA of the CDR3 is TGCGCCAGCAGCCAAGGCCCAGGCGGGGGCCCCCCGGAGCAGTTCTTC. This chain links TRBV4-1 with TRBJ2-1; the D gene is possibly TRBD2 (7 bases). This CDR3 region has 16 residues. Germline CDR1 is MGHRA and CDR2 is YSYEKL. The V end lost 1 base, the J end lost 10 bases, and 20 bases lay between the germline ends.

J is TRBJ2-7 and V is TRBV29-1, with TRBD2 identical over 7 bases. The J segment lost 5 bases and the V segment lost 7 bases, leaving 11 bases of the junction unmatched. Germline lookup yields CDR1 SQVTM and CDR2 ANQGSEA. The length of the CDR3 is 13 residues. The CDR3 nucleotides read TGCAGCGCCCTGTTAGCGGGCGCCCACGAGCAGTACTTC. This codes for CSALLAGAHEQYF.

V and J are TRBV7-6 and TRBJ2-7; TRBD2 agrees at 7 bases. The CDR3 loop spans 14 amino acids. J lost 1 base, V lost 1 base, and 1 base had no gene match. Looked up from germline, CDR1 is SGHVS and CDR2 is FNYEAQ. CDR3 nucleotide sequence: TGTGCCAGCAGCTTAGGGGGACTATCCTACGAGCAGTACTTC. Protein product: CASSLGGLSYEQYF.

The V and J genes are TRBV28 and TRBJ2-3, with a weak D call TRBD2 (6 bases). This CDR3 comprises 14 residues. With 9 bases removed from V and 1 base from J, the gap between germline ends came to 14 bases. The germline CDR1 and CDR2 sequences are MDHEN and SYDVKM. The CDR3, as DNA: TGTGCCAGTAGAAAGCAGCGGGGCACAGATACGCAGTATTTT. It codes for CASRKQRGTDTQYF.

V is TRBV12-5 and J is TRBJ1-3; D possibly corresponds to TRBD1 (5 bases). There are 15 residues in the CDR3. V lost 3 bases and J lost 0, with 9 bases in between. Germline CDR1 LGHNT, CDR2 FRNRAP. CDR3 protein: CASGFGAHSGNTIYF. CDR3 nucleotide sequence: TGTGCTAGTGGTTTTGGGGCGCACTCTGGAAACACCATATATTTT.

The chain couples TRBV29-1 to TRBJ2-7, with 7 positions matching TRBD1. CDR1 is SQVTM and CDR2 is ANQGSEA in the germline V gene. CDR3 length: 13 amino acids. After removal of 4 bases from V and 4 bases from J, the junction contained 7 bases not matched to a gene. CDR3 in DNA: TGCAGCGTTGGGACAGGAGACCGGTACGAGCAGTACTTC. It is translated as CSVGTGDRYEQYF.

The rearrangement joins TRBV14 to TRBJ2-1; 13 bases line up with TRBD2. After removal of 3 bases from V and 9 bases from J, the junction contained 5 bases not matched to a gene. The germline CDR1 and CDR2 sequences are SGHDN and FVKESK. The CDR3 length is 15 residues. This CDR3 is CASSHRLAGGREQFF. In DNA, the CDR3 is TGTGCCAGCAGCCACCGACTAGCGGGAGGCCGTGAGCAGTTCTTC.